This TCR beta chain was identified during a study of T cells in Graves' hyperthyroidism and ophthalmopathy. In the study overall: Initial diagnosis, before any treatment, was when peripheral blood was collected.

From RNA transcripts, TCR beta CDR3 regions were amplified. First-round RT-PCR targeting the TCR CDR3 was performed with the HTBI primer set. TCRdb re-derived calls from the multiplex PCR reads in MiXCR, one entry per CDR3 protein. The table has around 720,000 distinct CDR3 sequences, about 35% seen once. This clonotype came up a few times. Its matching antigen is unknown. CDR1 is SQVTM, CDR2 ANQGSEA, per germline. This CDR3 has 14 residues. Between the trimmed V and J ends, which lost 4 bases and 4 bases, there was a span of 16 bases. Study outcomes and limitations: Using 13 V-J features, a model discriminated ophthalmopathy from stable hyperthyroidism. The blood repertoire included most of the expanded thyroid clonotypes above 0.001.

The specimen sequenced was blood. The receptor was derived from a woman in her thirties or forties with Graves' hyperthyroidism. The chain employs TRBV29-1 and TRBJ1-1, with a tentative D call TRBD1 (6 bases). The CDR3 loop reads CSVGGQWESTEAFF. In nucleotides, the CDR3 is TGCAGCGTTGGCGGACAGTGGGAGAGCACTGAAGCTTTCTTT.